These 24 T cell receptor beta chains share one sample of origin, sequenced in a study of shared clonotypes between healthy human individuals. Clones were sequenced by immunoSEQ multiplex PCR, and TCRdb holds only the in-frame ones, with some missing. This sample has about 1.5 million clones, with over 95% found just once. The sample taken for sequencing was naive CD4+ T cells sorted from blood. The subset: CD45RA+ positively selected. These receptors were taken from a man aged 30 to 45 in good health.

V and J are TRBV6-5 and TRBJ1-1; the D is unclear. This CDR3 is built from 14 residues. With 6 bases removed from V and 1 base from J, the gap between germline ends came to 12 bases. Looked up from germline, CDR1 is MNHEY and CDR2 is SVGAGI. CDR3 sequence (DNA): TGTGCCAGCAGACGTCCGACCCGGAACACTGAAGCTTTCTTT. As protein: CASRRPTRNTEAFF.

V usage is TRBV2 and J usage is TRBJ2-3; tentatively, D is TRBD1 or TRBD2 (5 bases each). Trimming shortened V by 6 bases and J by 5 bases, and 9 bases separated the two germline ends. The germline V gene encodes CDR1 SNHLY and CDR2 FYNNEI. This CDR3 region has 12 residues. The CDR3 loop is CASRGDRDTQYF. The CDR3 region has the DNA TGTGCCAGCAGGGGGGATCGAGATACGCAGTATTTT.

In regard to this clone: This same CDR3 is encoded by further DNA sequences in the sample. The rearrangement links TRBV19 to TRBJ1-2; 8 bases agree with TRBD1. V lost 3 bases, J lost 3 bases, and 3 bases stayed unmatched. The CDR3 is made up of 14 amino acids. CDR1 is LNHDA and CDR2 is SQIVND in the germline V gene (reference sequence). CDR3 nucleotides: TGTGCCAGTAGTATTGACAGGGGCCACTATGGCTACACCTTC. It translates to CASSIDRGHYGYTF.

This chain connects TRBV28 to TRBJ1-5; 7 nucleotides agree with TRBD1. Trimming at V came to 7 bases and at J to 5 bases, leaving 8 bases not matched to a gene. CDR1 and CDR2 from the germline V gene are MDHEN and SYDVKM. This CDR3 contains 14 residues. The CDR3 bases are TGTGCCAGCACCCCGGACAGGAATTATCAGCCCCAGCATTTT. It codes for CASTPDRNYQPQHF.

This sequence joins TRBV7-9 and TRBJ2-7; a possible D gene is TRBD2 (6 bases). Trimming left V 5 bases short and J 0 bases short, with 17 bases between. CDR3 size: 16 residues. The V gene's germline CDR1 is SEHNR and CDR2 FQNEAQ (reference sequence). The CDR3 loop reads CASSPGSLLVSYEQYF. As DNA, the CDR3 is TGTGCCAGCAGCCCCGGGAGTCTCTTAGTCTCCTACGAGCAGTACTTC.

This chain uses TRBV10-1 with TRBJ1-1; 9 bases are shared with TRBD1. Germline CDR1 and CDR2: WNHNN and SYGVQD (reference sequence). J gave up 12 bases and V 6 bases, and 11 bases lay outside the gene matches. The CDR3 runs to 13 residues. The CDR3 DNA follows: TGCGCCAGCAGCCTCGGGACAGGGACTCCGACTTTCTTT. Encoded protein: CASSLGTGTPTFF.

The rearrangement uses TRBV28 and TRBJ1-2; 7 bases line up with TRBD1. Germline CDR1 reads MDHEN; CDR2 reads SYDVKM. V gave up 6 bases and J gave up 4 bases; unmatched junction bases: 5. This CDR3 has 13 residues. The CDR3 nucleotides read TGTGCCAGCAGAATAACAGGGGTCTATGGCTACACCTTC. Protein sequence: CASRITGVYGYTF.

Details on this clone: Other DNA sequences in the same sample also yield this CDR3. This chain joins TRBV28 and TRBJ2-7; D possibly corresponds to TRBD2 (5 bases). There are 11 residues in the CDR3. CDR1 is MDHEN, CDR2 SYDVKM, per germline. V was cut by 8 bases and J by 3 bases, with 8 bases left in between. The DNA for the CDR3 is TGTGCCAGCCGTGAGGGCTACGAGCAGTACTTC. This sequence encodes CASREGYEQYF. The whole variable domain, remainder taken from reference TRBV28 and TRBJ2-7, is DVKVTQSSRYLVKRTGEKVFLECVQDMDHENMFWYRQDPGLGLRLIYFSYDVKMKEKGDIPEGYSVSREKKERFSLILESASTNQTSMYLCASREGYEQYFGPGTRLTVT.

This chain joins TRBV7-8 and TRBJ1-5; 7 positions match TRBD1. The CDR3 totals 16 residues. Germline values: CDR1 SGHVS, CDR2 FQNEAQ. Trimming cost V 5 bases and J 4 bases; bases outside gene matches: 11. The CDR3 DNA reads as TGTGCCAGCAGCCCCGCATCAACAGGGGCGAATCAGCCCCAGCATTTT. It encodes CASSPASTGANQPQHF.

V is TRBV7-2 and J is TRBJ2-1, with 13 nucleotides matching TRBD2. There are 15 residues in the CDR3. V was clipped by 5 bases and J by 8 bases; unmatched bases: 6. CDR1 and CDR2 from the germline V gene are SGHTA and FQGNSA. CDR3 loop: CASSPGLAGVDEQFF. CDR3 DNA: TGTGCCAGCAGCCCTGGACTAGCGGGAGTGGATGAGCAGTTCTTC.

This clone appeared once. V gene TRBV12-5 combines with J gene TRBJ2-1; D remains ambiguous. The germline V gene has CDR1 LGHNT and CDR2 FRNRAP. V was cut by 4 bases and J by 7 bases, with 14 bases left in between. The CDR3 totals 14 residues. CDR3 sequence reads: CASGSVGSNNEQFF. The CDR3 DNA reads as TGTGCTAGTGGTTCGGTTGGGTCCAATAATGAGCAGTTCTTC.

The chain has TRBV5-5 and TRBJ2-6; D remains ambiguous. Germline values: CDR1 SGHKS, CDR2 YYEKEE (reference sequence). The V end lost 4 bases, the J end lost 0 bases, and 5 bases lay between the germline ends. The CDR3 totals 14 residues. CDR3 in DNA: TGTGCCAGCAGCCCCCTCTCTGGGGCCAACGTCCTGACTTTC. Translated, it gives CASSPLSGANVLTF.

J is TRBJ2-2 and V is TRBV5-4; D possibly corresponds to TRBD2 (6 bases). Per germline, CDR1 SGHNT and CDR2 YYREEE (reference sequence). The length of the CDR3 is 14 residues. The ends were cut back, 0 bases at V and 6 bases at J, with 9 bases in the middle. The CDR3 DNA sequence: TGTGCCAGCAGCTTGGAGGCTAGCGCCGGGGAGCTGTTTTTT. Its protein product is CASSLEASAGELFF.

The chain couples TRBV25-1 to TRBJ2-3; unclear D gene. V was cut by 2 bases and J by 2 bases, with 8 bases left in between. The CDR3 has 14 residues. CDR1 and CDR2 (germline): MGHDK, SYGVNS. The CDR3 DNA is TGTGCCAGCAGTGAACCCGGACCCACAGATACGCAGTATTTT. Its protein product is CASSEPGPTDTQYF.

The J gene is TRBJ2-1, the V gene TRBV7-2; D unresolved. The CDR3 has 15 amino acids. V was clipped by 5 bases and J by 0 bases, with 11 bases between them. Germline V gene lookup returns CDR1 SGHTA and CDR2 FQGNSA. The CDR3 nucleotides read TGTGCCAGCAGCCAAGCGCTGAGCTCCTACAATGAGCAGTTCTTC. This sequence encodes CASSQALSSYNEQFF.

The rearrangement joins TRBV28 to TRBJ2-2; D may be TRBD1 or TRBD2 (6 bases each). Trimming took 7 bases from V and 8 from J, leaving 20 bases between them. The germline CDR1 and CDR2 sequences are MDHEN and SYDVKM. This CDR3 region has 15 residues. The CDR3 sequence: CASTALPGGGGELFF. CDR3 DNA: TGTGCCAGCACCGCACTTCCCGGGGGCGGTGGGGAGCTGTTTTTT.

The rearrangement joins TRBV5-1 to TRBJ2-3; 7 bases align to TRBD1. V was pared by 4 bases and J by 2 bases, with 10 bases of the junction left unmatched. Per the germline V gene, CDR1 is SGHRS and CDR2 is YFSETQ. The CDR3 sequence is 16 residues long. CDR3 region: CASSPPLQGLTDTQYF. Here the CDR3 DNA reads TGCGCCAGCAGCCCTCCCTTACAGGGGCTCACAGATACGCAGTATTTT. Looking up the rest from reference TRBV5-1 and TRBJ2-3 gives the full variable domain: KAGVTQTPRYLIKTRGQQVTLSCSPISGHRSVSWYQQTPGQGLQFLFEYFSETQRNKGNFPGRFSGRQFSNSRSEMNVSTLELGDSALYLCASSPPLQGLTDTQYFGPGTRLTVL.

The CDR3 DNA sequence: TGCGCCAGCAGCTTGGATGGGGGGCAAGGCTACGAGCAGTACTTC. Protein: CASSLDGGQGYEQYF. The chain employs TRBV5-1 and TRBJ2-7; either TRBD1 or TRBD2 may supply D (6 bases each). The CDR3 is 15 residues long. Per the germline V gene, CDR1 is SGHRS and CDR2 is YFSETQ. Trimming cost V 0 bases and J 3 bases, with 13 bases left between them.

The chain links TRBV28 to TRBJ1-5; 10 nucleotides match TRBD1. V was pared by 3 bases and J by 1 base, with 9 bases of the junction left unmatched. Germline V gene data show CDR1 as MDHEN and CDR2 as SYDVKM. This CDR3 spans 18 amino acids. CDR3 coding DNA: TGTGCCAGCAGTTTTACAGGACAGGGGGTCAGGAGCAATCAGCCCCAGCATTTT. This gives the protein CASSFTGQGVRSNQPQHF.

V is TRBV5-6 and J is TRBJ2-1, with TRBD2 identical over 7 bases. The CDR3 covers 13 residues. Per germline, CDR1 SGHDT and CDR2 YYEEEE. V was clipped by 3 bases and J by 9 bases; unmatched bases: 6. In nucleotides, the CDR3 is TGTGCCAGCAGCTCTCTAGCGGCGGTTGAGCAGTTCTTC. It translates to CASSSLAAVEQFF. The entire variable domain, with the rest obtained from reference TRBV5-6 and TRBJ2-1, is as follows: DAGVTQSPTHLIKTRGQQVTLRCSPKSGHDTVSWYQQALGQGPQFIFQYYEEEERQRGNFPDRFSGHQFPNYSSELNVNALLLGDSALYLCASSSLAAVEQFFGPGTRLTVL.

The V gene is TRBV19, the J gene TRBJ1-2; D remains ambiguous. The length of the CDR3 is 15 residues. Trimming cost V 1 base and J 2 bases, with 11 bases left between them. Looked up from germline, CDR1 is LNHDA and CDR2 is SQIVND (reference sequence). The CDR3 bases are TGTGCCAGTAGTATAGGCCCGGGCCAGAACTATGGCTACACCTTC. This sequence encodes CASSIGPGQNYGYTF.

V is TRBV6-1 and J is TRBJ2-7, with unresolved D. CDR1 is MNHNS, CDR2 SASEGT, per germline. The CDR3 contains 15 residues. V gave up 6 bases and J gave up 0 bases, with 15 bases separating them. CDR3 region: CASSRVGHSSYEQYF. The DNA of the CDR3 is TGTGCCAGCAGCCGCGTCGGGCACAGCTCCTACGAGCAGTACTTC.

The chain joins TRBV7-6 to TRBJ2-1; 14 bases match TRBD2. The CDR3 length is 17 residues. Trimming cost V 5 bases and J 7 bases; bases outside gene matches: 10. Per germline, CDR1 SGHVS and CDR2 FNYEAQ. CDR3 nucleotide sequence: TGTGCCAGCAGCCCGGAGACTAGCGGGAGGGCCAGGAATGAGCAGTTCTTC. It translates to CASSPETSGRARNEQFF.

V gene TRBV10-3 combines with J gene TRBJ1-5, with 8 bases lining up with TRBD1. The V segment lost 6 bases and the J segment 7 bases; nucleotides outside the gene matches: 5. The germline CDR1 and CDR2 sequences are ENHRY and SYGVKD. The CDR3 covers 13 residues. The CDR3: CAISRQGIQPQHF. CDR3 DNA: TGTGCCATCAGCAGACAGGGGATCCAGCCCCAGCATTTT.